This entry lists 24 T cell receptor beta chains sequenced from one sample in a study of T cells after yellow fever vaccination. Using its own MiXCR run on the 5' RACE reads, TCRdb lists one record per CDR3 protein. The sample lists some 300,000 distinct CDR3 sequences; around 9.3% were seen once. Sequencing was performed on CD4+ T cells sorted from PBMCs, taken 5 days after the yellow fever booster vaccination. These receptors were collected from a man younger than 35 who received the YFV17D yellow fever vaccine.

This clonotype was seen more than once but under ten times. The chain uses TRBV4-3 and TRBJ2-5; a weak D match, TRBD1 (5 bases). V lost 0 bases and J 4 bases, leaving 15 bases between the germline ends. The CDR3 is made up of 16 amino acids. Germline CDR1 LGHNA, CDR2 YSLEER. CDR3 in amino acids: CASSQDFGRGGETQYF. The CDR3 region has the DNA TGCGCCAGCAGCCAAGATTTCGGAAGGGGCGGAGAGACCCAGTACTTC.

This clonotype was picked up a small number of times. This chain joins TRBV7-9 and TRBJ1-1; tentatively, D is TRBD1 (6 bases). CDR1 is SEHNR, CDR2 FQNEAQ, per germline (reference sequence). This CDR3 region has 14 residues. V shed 5 bases and J shed 1 base, with 11 bases lying between them. CDR3 DNA sequence: TGTGCCAGCAGCCGCCCGGACAGGAACACTGAAGCTTTCTTT. As protein: CASSRPDRNTEAFF.

The gene calls are TRBV6-6 and TRBJ1-1; D call uncertain. Germline CDR1 MNHNY, CDR2 SVGAGI (reference sequence). V was pared by 8 bases and J by 7 bases, with 17 bases between. The CDR3 covers 13 residues. The CDR3 protein is CASGKQPDGEAFF. The CDR3 nucleotides are TGTGCCAGCGGCAAGCAGCCCGACGGTGAAGCTTTCTTT.

This clonotype appeared a few times. This chain uses TRBV20-1 with TRBJ1-3; 7 bases line up with TRBD1. V lost 5 bases to trimming and J lost 3 bases; unmatched junction nucleotides: 4. CDR1 is DFQATT and CDR2 is SNEGSKA in the germline V gene (reference sequence). The CDR3 is made up of 13 amino acids. The CDR3 region has the DNA TGCAGTGCTCCGGACAGGCGTGGAAACACCATATATTTT. Residues: CSAPDRRGNTIYF.

The genes are TRBV6-6 and TRBJ2-3; TRBD2 matches at 8 bases. The CDR3 is 16 residues long. Germline trimming cut 0 bases from V and 5 bases from J; bases unmatched to any gene: 7. Germline V gene data show CDR1 as MNHNY and CDR2 as SVGAGI (reference sequence). The CDR3 region has the DNA TGTGCCAGCAGTTACTCGGGACTAGAGCCGAGAGATACGCAGTATTTT. Amino acid sequence: CASSYSGLEPRDTQYF.

A note on this clonotype: The junction does not match germline at one end; this may be a read error. The chain recombines TRBV7-2 with TRBJ2-1; TRBD2 aligns across 8 bases. The CDR3 has 12 amino acids. From germline, CDR1 is SGHTA and CDR2 FQGNSA. DNA for the CDR3: TGTGCCAGCAGTTTAGCGGGGAGGGAGCAGTTCTTC. Amino acids: CASSLAGREQFF.

This clonotype occurred many times. The gene calls are TRBV18 and TRBJ2-7, with 8 nucleotides matching TRBD1. CDR3 length: 14 amino acids. Trimming removed 3 bases from V and 2 bases from J; junction bases left unmatched: 3. CDR1 is KGHSH, CDR2 LQKENI, per germline. The CDR3 coding sequence is TGTGCCAGCTCACCGGGACAGGCCGCCTACGAGCAGTACTTC. Residues: CASSPGQAAYEQYF.

This sequence joins TRBV7-9 and TRBJ2-1; no reliable D call. V gave up 6 bases and J gave up 1 base, with 10 bases separating them. Germline V gives CDR1 SEHNR, CDR2 FQNEAQ (reference sequence). The CDR3 totals 14 residues. CDR3 in DNA: TGTGCCAGCAGGGGGTTTGGATCCTACAATGAGCAGTTCTTC. It specifies CASRGFGSYNEQFF.

The J gene is TRBJ2-3, the V gene TRBV11-2; 12 bases match TRBD2. This CDR3 is 16 amino acids long. V gave up 1 base and J gave up 5 bases; unmatched junction bases: 4. Germline CDR1 reads SGHAT; CDR2 reads FQNNGV. The CDR3 here is CASSLALAGGRDTQYF. Here the CDR3 DNA reads TGTGCCAGCAGCTTAGCCCTAGCGGGGGGGCGAGATACGCAGTATTTT.

The rearrangement links TRBV12-5 to TRBJ1-1, with no clear D. Germline CDR1 and CDR2: LGHNT and FRNRAP. The CDR3 totals 12 residues. V was trimmed by 4 bases and J by 0 bases, leaving 3 bases between them. This CDR3 reads CASGYLNTEAFF. In DNA, the CDR3 is TGTGCTAGTGGTTACCTGAACACTGAAGCTTTCTTT. Complete variable domain (other parts from reference TRBV12-5 and TRBJ1-1): DARVTQTPRHKVTEMGQEVTMRCQPILGHNTVFWYRQTMMQGLELLAYFRNRAPLDDSGMPKDRFSAEMPDATLATLKIQPSEPRDSAVYFCASGYLNTEAFFGQGTRLTVV.

This clonotype has only a few counts. This chain uses TRBV28 with TRBJ2-7; D is uncertain. Trimming took 3 bases from V and 9 from J, leaving 15 bases between them. Looked up from germline, CDR1 is MDHEN and CDR2 is SYDVKM. The CDR3 is made up of 13 amino acids. Here the CDR3 reads CASSLNSSRRQYV. CDR3 nucleotide sequence: TGTGCCAGCAGTTTGAACAGTTCTCGTCGGCAGTACGTC.

The rearrangement uses TRBV6-2 or TRBV6-3 and TRBJ1-5; D unclear. Trimming removed 11 bases from V and 3 bases from J, with 17 bases in between. The CDR3 extends over 14 amino acids. Germline-derived CDR1 and CDR2 are MNHEY and SVGEGT. DNA of the CDR3: TGTGCCCCCCGAATGACGCGGGACAATCAGCCCCAGCATTTT. It translates to CAPRMTRDNQPQHF.

The chain joins TRBV7-9 to TRBJ1-2; D is possibly TRBD1 (6 bases). Germline values: CDR1 SEHNR, CDR2 FQNEAQ (reference sequence). Trimming pared 5 bases from V and 5 bases from J, leaving 21 bases between. This CDR3 comprises 16 residues. CDR3 coding DNA: TGTGCCAGCAGCAACCGGGACACCCGGAGGGGGTATGGCTACACCTTC. Encoded protein: CASSNRDTRRGYGYTF.

This clonotype occurred many times. The V gene is TRBV20-1, the J gene TRBJ2-1; D possibly corresponds to TRBD1 (6 bases). CDR1 and CDR2 (germline): DFQATT, SNEGSKA (reference sequence). The CDR3 runs 14 residues. The germline V and J ends were trimmed by 7 bases and 2 bases, with 15 bases remaining between them. CDR3 sequence (DNA): TGCAGTGTTAGGACAGTCTTAACCTACAATGAGCAGTTCTTC. Protein product: CSVRTVLTYNEQFF.

The chain carries TRBV5-1 and TRBJ2-5, with a possible D match to TRBD1 (5 bases). V lost 0 bases and J lost 5, with 14 bases in between. This CDR3 has 15 residues. CDR1 and CDR2 (germline): SGHRS, YFSETQ. The CDR3 loop is CASSLVPDNAETQYF. The CDR3 DNA is TGCGCCAGCAGCTTGGTTCCGGACAACGCGGAGACCCAGTACTTC.

CDR3 residues: CSARLGDTQYF. The CDR3 DNA reads as TGCAGTGCTAGATTGGGCGATACGCAGTATTTT. The rearrangement uses TRBV20-1 and TRBJ2-3, with unresolved D. V was trimmed by 2 bases and J by 6 bases, leaving 6 bases between them. This CDR3 has 11 amino acids. Germline V gene data show CDR1 as DFQATT and CDR2 as SNEGSKA (reference sequence).

The V and J genes are TRBV6-1 and TRBJ2-1; D gene ambiguous. V dropped 2 bases and J dropped 12 bases, with 5 bases sitting between them. This CDR3 is built from 10 residues. Germline V gene lookup returns CDR1 MNHNS and CDR2 SASEGT. CDR3 DNA sequence: TGTGCCAGCAGTGAATCGCGGCAGTTCTTC. Translated, it gives CASSESRQFF.

This clonotype has a handful of counts. The chain uses TRBV12-3 or TRBV12-4 and TRBJ2-2; D perhaps matches TRBD2 (5 bases). V lost 3 bases and J 0 bases, leaving 14 bases between the germline ends. This CDR3 spans 17 amino acids. The CDR3 protein is CASSLYYGSSNTGELFF. CDR3 nucleotides: TGTGCCAGCAGTTTGTATTATGGGAGCTCGAACACCGGGGAGCTGTTTTTT.

This clonotype has a handful of counts. V is TRBV20-1 and J is TRBJ2-1, with D unresolved. The V and J ends lost 3 bases and 4 bases respectively, with 7 bases between them. The CDR3 contains 12 residues. Germline loops: CDR1 DFQATT, CDR2 SNEGSKA (reference sequence). CDR3 loop: CSASGRYNEQFF. In nucleotides, the CDR3 is TGCAGTGCTAGCGGCCGTTACAATGAGCAGTTCTTC.

CDR3 in DNA: TGTGCCAGCAGCCGGGCATGGGCTAATGAAAAACTGTTTTTT. Protein sequence: CASSRAWANEKLFF. V is TRBV7-9 and J is TRBJ1-4; D gene ambiguous. CDR1 is SEHNR, CDR2 FQNEAQ, per germline (reference sequence). The CDR3 runs 14 residues. V gave up 5 bases and J gave up 3 bases, with 10 bases separating them.

This clonotype was seen many times. The V and J genes are TRBV5-1 and TRBJ2-7; 9 bases are shared with TRBD1. Germline CDR1 is SGHRS and CDR2 is YFSETQ. The CDR3 extends over 13 amino acids. J gave up 6 bases and V 3 bases, and 4 bases lay outside the gene matches. The CDR3 spells CASSSGTGSEQYV. CDR3 bases: TGCGCCAGCAGCTCGGGGACAGGGTCCGAGCAGTACGTC.

The sample holds a few counts of this clonotype. The chain is built from TRBV20-1 and TRBJ1-6; unclear D gene. V lost 2 bases, J lost 9 bases, and 5 bases lay in between. The CDR3 is made up of 11 amino acids. The germline CDR1 and CDR2 sequences are DFQATT and SNEGSKA (reference sequence). CDR3 nucleotide sequence: TGCAGTGCTAGACGGGGTTCACCCCTCCACTTT. Translation: CSARRGSPLHF.

This chain links TRBV5-1 with TRBJ1-4; D call uncertain. Trimming removed 5 bases from V and 9 bases from J, with 17 bases in between. The CDR3 totals 14 residues. Germline V gene data show CDR1 as SGHRS and CDR2 as YFSETQ. CDR3 nucleotide sequence: TGCGCCAGCAGTTCCCAGAGACCAACTAAAAAACTGTTTTTT. This sequence encodes CASSSQRPTKKLFF.

This chain joins TRBV4-3 and TRBJ2-7; perhaps TRBD1 as D (6 bases). The CDR3 sequence is 13 residues long. V shed 5 bases and J shed 7 bases, with 15 bases lying between them. The germline gives CDR1 LGHNA, CDR2 YSLEER. In DNA form, the CDR3 reads TGCGCCAGCAGCAGGAATGCAAGGGGGGAGCAGTACTTC. It is translated as CASSRNARGEQYF.